The 29 T cell receptor beta chains presented below share a single source sample, sequenced in a study of early T cells in non-severe SARS-CoV-2 infection. TCRdb fed the 5' RACE reads into MiXCR, producing one record per CDR3 protein. Of about 26,000 distinct CDR3 sequences in the sample, 4% to 4.5% are singletons; the top ten hold 5% to 7.5%. Sequencing used whole blood. The receptors come from an adult who was a healthcare worker with PCR-confirmed SARS-CoV-2 infection or an uninfected control (not recorded which).

This clonotype has ten or more counts. The CDR3 sequence is CASSIQQGRFFRQPQHF. Here the CDR3 DNA reads TGTGCCAGTAGTATTCAACAGGGACGGTTTTTTCGTCAGCCCCAGCATTTT. V gene TRBV19 combines with J gene TRBJ1-5; D possibly corresponds to TRBD1 (6 bases). There are 17 residues in the CDR3. CDR1 is LNHDA, CDR2 SQIVND, per germline (reference sequence). V was clipped by 3 bases and J by 6 bases, with 21 bases between them. Looking up the rest from reference TRBV19 and TRBJ1-5 gives the full variable domain: DGGITQSPKYLFRKEGQNVTLSCEQNLNHDAMYWYRQDPGQGLRLIYYSQIVNDFQKGDIAEGYSVSREKKESFPLTVTSAQKNPTAFYLCASSIQQGRFFRQPQHFGDGTRLSIL.

The chain carries TRBV5-4 and TRBJ2-3; the D gene is possibly TRBD1 (6 bases). The germline V and J ends were trimmed by 4 bases and 3 bases, with 27 bases remaining between them. CDR3 length: 19 amino acids. CDR1 and CDR2 from the germline V gene are SGHNT and YYREEE (reference sequence). CDR3 nucleotide sequence: TGTGCCAGCAGCCCCCTTGTTCCAGGGGCGCGGATCTCGACAGATACGCAGTATTTT. Translation gives CASSPLVPGARISTDTQYF.

This clonotype has at least ten counts. V is TRBV25-1 and J is TRBJ1-1; 10 nucleotides match TRBD1. The germline gives CDR1 MGHDK, CDR2 SYGVNS. V lost 4 bases, J lost 3 bases, and 11 bases stayed unmatched. There are 17 residues in the CDR3. The CDR3 here is CASSVTGQGELDTEAFF. The CDR3 coding sequence is TGTGCCAGCAGTGTAACAGGACAGGGGGAATTGGACACTGAAGCTTTCTTT.

This clonotype was detected many times. This chain joins TRBV19 and TRBJ1-2; D not resolved. The germline V gene encodes CDR1 LNHDA and CDR2 SQIVND (reference sequence). V was shortened by 6 bases and J by 7 bases, with 15 bases between the two germline ends. CDR3 length equals 13 residues. CDR3 bases: TGTGCCAGTAGCCTGAGTTGGAGGTTTGGCTACACCTTC. It specifies CASSLSWRFGYTF. Full variable domain (rest looked up from reference TRBV19 and TRBJ1-2): DGGITQSPKYLFRKEGQNVTLSCEQNLNHDAMYWYRQDPGQGLRLIYYSQIVNDFQKGDIAEGYSVSREKKESFPLTVTSAQKNPTAFYLCASSLSWRFGYTFGSGTRLTVV.

Within the sample, this clonotype is medium-sized. V is TRBV7-8 and J is TRBJ2-1; D is perhaps TRBD1 (5 bases). This CDR3 is built from 16 residues. Germline assignment: CDR1 SGHVS and CDR2 FQNEAQ. Trimming pared 4 bases from V and 4 bases from J, leaving 17 bases between. CDR3 in DNA: TGTGCCAGCAGCTCCGAGACAGCCCAGTTATACAATGAGCAGTTCTTC. This codes for CASSSETAQLYNEQFF.

This clonotype was recorded many times. The chain joins TRBV5-6 to TRBJ1-5, with TRBD1 identical over 11 bases. J was trimmed by 2 bases and V by 2 bases; bases with no gene match: 3. There are 16 residues in the CDR3. Germline CDR1 reads SGHDT; CDR2 reads YYEEEE. CDR3 loop: CASSFGTGGGNQPQHF. The CDR3 nucleotides read TGTGCCAGCAGCTTTGGGACAGGGGGAGGCAATCAGCCCCAGCATTTT.

The chain links TRBV27 to TRBJ2-7, with 7 bases lining up with TRBD1. The CDR3 is 14 residues long. V lost 3 bases, J lost 3 bases, and 5 bases stayed unmatched. Germline V gives CDR1 MNHEY, CDR2 SMNVEV (reference sequence). This chain's CDR3 is CASSFGTDGYEQYF. CDR3 in DNA: TGTGCCAGCAGTTTTGGGACAGATGGCTACGAGCAGTACTTC.

This clonotype was detected many times. The chain links TRBV18 to TRBJ2-1; 9 bases match TRBD2. Germline V gene lookup returns CDR1 KGHSH and CDR2 LQKENI. This CDR3 has 15 amino acids. The junction had 7 bases not matched to a gene; V was cut back by 1 base and J by 9 bases. DNA for the CDR3: TGTGCCAGCTCACCACGAGCGGGAGGTGGGGGTGAGCAGTTCTTC. This gives the protein CASSPRAGGGGEQFF. The full variable domain, its missing parts supplied by reference TRBV18 and TRBJ2-1, is NAGVMQNPRHLVRRRGQEARLRCSPMKGHSHVYWYRQLPEEGLKFMVYLQKENIIDESGMPKERFSAEFPKEGPSILRIQQVVRGDSAAYFCASSPRAGGGGEQFFGPGTRLTVL.

The V call is TRBV30, the J call TRBJ2-1; D is unclear. The CDR3 has 13 amino acids. V lost 2 bases, J lost 0 bases, and 5 bases lay in between. Germline CDR1 is GTSNPN and CDR2 is SVGIG (reference sequence). CDR3 region: CAWSRASYNEQFF. CDR3 coding DNA: TGTGCCTGGAGTAGGGCCTCCTACAATGAGCAGTTCTTC.

In this sample, this clonotype turned up many times. The V gene is TRBV19, the J gene TRBJ2-2; 13 bases are a match to TRBD2. Germline loops: CDR1 LNHDA, CDR2 SQIVND (reference sequence). The J segment lost 2 bases and the V segment lost 7 bases, leaving 10 bases of the junction unmatched. This CDR3 contains 18 residues. Here the CDR3 DNA reads TGTGCCAGTAATCCGGGACTAGCGGGATGGCCCAACACCGGGGAGCTGTTTTTT. Its protein is CASNPGLAGWPNTGELFF.

By sample share, this clonotype is medium-sized (0.01 to 0.1%). The CDR3 sequence is CAISDIFDGTEAFF. The CDR3 DNA follows: TGTGCCATCAGTGATATTTTCGATGGCACTGAAGCTTTCTTT. V gene TRBV10-3 combines with J gene TRBJ1-1; D is ambiguous. Germline CDR1 and CDR2: ENHRY and SYGVKD. The CDR3 is 14 amino acids. Trimming removed 3 bases from V and 4 bases from J, with 12 bases in between.

In this sample, this clonotype turned up many times. The J gene is TRBJ2-7, the V gene TRBV20-1, with 10 bases fitting TRBD1. The trim removed 1 base at V and 4 bases at J, leaving 10 bases unmatched. Germline values: CDR1 DFQATT, CDR2 SNEGSKA (reference sequence). This CDR3 is 16 amino acids long. The CDR3 bases are TGCAGTGCTAGAGTCCCCCGGACAGGGGGATTGTACGAGCAGTACTTC. Its protein product is CSARVPRTGGLYEQYF.

This clonotype was recorded at least ten times. One junction end disagrees with the germline gene, perhaps due to a read error. The chain joins TRBV5-6 to TRBJ1-3; D not resolved. Germline V gene lookup returns CDR1 SGHDT and CDR2 YYEEEE. The CDR3 runs 15 residues. The CDR3 here is CASSLGTGSENTIYF. The CDR3 region has the DNA TGTGCCAGCAGCTTGGGGACGGGCTCTGAAAACACCATATATTTT.

At least ten counts were recorded for this clonotype. V gene TRBV7-8 combines with J gene TRBJ2-2; TRBD1 or TRBD2 may be the D gene (5 bases each). The germline V gene has CDR1 SGHVS and CDR2 FQNEAQ. The ends were cut back, 1 base at V and 4 bases at J, with 16 bases in the middle. This CDR3 region has 17 residues. CDR3 coding DNA: TGTGCCAGCAGCTTAGAGGGGTGGCTAGCTAGCACCGGGGAGCTGTTTTTT. It codes for CASSLEGWLASTGELFF.

This clonotype came up many times. The chain carries TRBV18 and TRBJ1-5; D call uncertain. Germline CDR1 KGHSH, CDR2 LQKENI. The CDR3 has 14 residues. Trimming took 2 bases from V and 1 from J, leaving 6 bases between them. Here the CDR3 DNA reads TGTGCCAGCTCACCAGAGCAGAGCAATCAGCCCCAGCATTTT. It codes for CASSPEQSNQPQHF.

By sample share, this clonotype is medium-sized. The chain combines TRBV20-1 with TRBJ2-1, with TRBD2 matching 14 bases. J gave up 6 bases and V 0 bases, and 7 bases lay outside the gene matches. The V gene's germline CDR1 is DFQATT and CDR2 SNEGSKA (reference sequence). This CDR3 comprises 17 residues. Here the CDR3 reads CSARDRGLAGAVNEQFF. In nucleotides, the CDR3 is TGCAGTGCTAGAGATCGGGGACTAGCGGGAGCCGTCAATGAGCAGTTCTTC.

In this sample, this clonotype turned up many times. This chain uses TRBV3-1 with TRBJ1-4, with a possible D match to TRBD1 (5 bases). With 4 bases removed from V and 3 bases from J, the gap between germline ends came to 9 bases. Per the germline V gene, CDR1 is LGHDT and CDR2 is YNNKEL (reference sequence). CDR3 length: 14 residues. CDR3 region: CASSLTASNEKLFF. CDR3 nucleotides: TGTGCCAGCAGCCTGACAGCATCTAATGAAAAACTGTTTTTT.

This clonotype occurred many times. This chain connects TRBV6-2 or TRBV6-3 to TRBJ2-7; TRBD1 or TRBD2 may be the D gene (6 bases each). V gave up 6 bases and J gave up 5 bases, with 14 bases separating them. Germline V gene data show CDR1 as MNHEY and CDR2 as SVGEGT. The CDR3 extends over 13 amino acids. For the CDR3, the DNA is TGTGCCAGCAGACCGGGGGCGGGAAACGAGCAGTACTTC. It is translated as CASRPGAGNEQYF.

This clonotype was observed many times. The V and J genes are TRBV25-1 and TRBJ2-5; a possible D gene is TRBD2 (6 bases). The CDR3 runs to 15 residues. The V end lost 2 bases, the J end lost 2 bases, and 12 bases lay between the germline ends. Germline CDR1 is MGHDK and CDR2 is SYGVNS. The CDR3 DNA sequence: TGTGCCAGCAGTGAACTAGGCGGGGATCAAGAGACCCAGTACTTC. Its protein is CASSELGGDQETQYF.

The chain combines TRBV24-1 with TRBJ2-7; tentatively, D is TRBD2 (6 bases). V gave up 8 bases and J gave up 5 bases, with 15 bases separating them. The CDR3 totals 13 residues. The germline V gene encodes CDR1 KGHDR and CDR2 SFDVKD. CDR3 amino acids: CATMYGSSNEQYF. DNA for the CDR3: TGTGCCACCATGTACGGGAGTTCGAACGAGCAGTACTTC.

This clonotype was recorded many times. This chain joins TRBV5-6 and TRBJ2-5, with 7 bases fitting TRBD1. V dropped 7 bases and J dropped 7; count of bases not matched to a gene: 13. The length of the CDR3 is 14 residues. Germline CDR1 and CDR2: SGHDT and YYEEEE. The DNA of the CDR3 is TGTGCCAGCCACGGGACAGCCGCTGAAGGGACCCAGTACTTC. As protein: CASHGTAAEGTQYF.

This sequence joins TRBV20-1 and TRBJ2-7; 9 bases align to TRBD2. The J segment lost 2 bases and the V segment lost 0 bases, leaving 8 bases of the junction unmatched. Germline values: CDR1 DFQATT, CDR2 SNEGSKA (reference sequence). CDR3 length equals 16 residues. The CDR3 loop reads CSARDTVAGGPYEQYF. The CDR3 DNA is TGCAGTGCTAGAGATACTGTGGCGGGAGGGCCCTACGAGCAGTACTTC.

A few counts support this clonotype. V gene TRBV3-1 combines with J gene TRBJ2-3, with D possibly matching TRBD2 (6 bases). CDR1 LGHDT and CDR2 YNNKEL come from the germline V gene (reference sequence). The V and J ends lost 0 bases and 0 bases respectively, with 10 bases between them. This CDR3 contains 16 residues. CDR3 sequence (DNA): TGTGCCAGCAGCCAAGATCGGGGGAGGAGCACAGATACGCAGTATTTT. Translated: CASSQDRGRSTDTQYF.

This clonotype has a count of ten or more. The chain joins TRBV27 to TRBJ1-6, with a tentative D call TRBD1 (5 bases). CDR1 and CDR2 (germline): MNHEY, SMNVEV (reference sequence). The CDR3 contains 14 residues. Trimming pared 2 bases from V and 7 bases from J, leaving 9 bases between. The DNA of the CDR3 is TGTGCCAGCAGTTTACAGGCAGGGAATTCACCCCTCCACTTT. The encoded protein is CASSLQAGNSPLHF.

This clonotype was seen many times. The V gene is TRBV7-6, the J gene TRBJ2-5; D is ambiguous. The V and J ends lost 5 bases and 0 bases respectively, with 1 base between them. The CDR3 spans 11 residues. Germline values: CDR1 SGHVS, CDR2 FNYEAQ. The CDR3 sequence: CASSNQETQYF. As DNA, the CDR3 is TGTGCCAGCAGCAACCAAGAGACCCAGTACTTC.

This clonotype was seen many times. The chain is built from TRBV13 and TRBJ1-3; perhaps TRBD1 as D (6 bases). Trimming left V 3 bases short and J 2 bases short, with 17 bases between. The CDR3 length is 17 residues. The V gene's germline CDR1 is PRHDT and CDR2 FYEKMQ (reference sequence). CDR3 sequence reads: CASSFLSQGRAGNTIYF. CDR3 sequence (DNA): TGTGCCAGCAGCTTCCTATCTCAGGGGAGAGCTGGAAACACCATATATTTT.

This clonotype occurred many times. This rearrangement joins TRBV6-5 to TRBJ1-2, with D tentatively TRBD1 (5 bases). The CDR3 sequence is 16 residues long. Trimming pared 6 bases from V and 3 bases from J, leaving 20 bases between. Germline values: CDR1 MNHEY, CDR2 SVGAGI. Written as DNA, the CDR3 is TGTGCCAGCAGCCGAAATGGGCGGGGGTCTGACTATGGCTACACCTTC. This gives the protein CASSRNGRGSDYGYTF.

The table lists this clonotype with many counts. V is TRBV25-1 and J is TRBJ1-2; D may be TRBD1 (5 bases). This CDR3 contains 13 residues. V lost 2 bases and J lost 1, with 5 bases in between. Germline assignment: CDR1 MGHDK and CDR2 SYGVNS. The CDR3 DNA follows: TGTGCCAGCAGTGAAGGGGGTAACTATGGCTACACCTTC. It translates to CASSEGGNYGYTF.

This clonotype came up many times. The J gene is TRBJ2-5, the V gene TRBV3-1; TRBD1 is a possible D gene (5 bases). Looked up from germline, CDR1 is LGHDT and CDR2 is YNNKEL (reference sequence). The CDR3 contains 18 residues. Trimming cost V 4 bases and J 5 bases, with 26 bases left between them. CDR3 nucleotide sequence: TGTGCCAGCAGCCCACACTCAGTCCGCGGTCGGACAAGGGAGACCCAGTACTTC. It specifies CASSPHSVRGRTRETQYF.